Listed here are 31 T cell receptor beta chains from one sample, sequenced in a study of blood T cell repertoires in COVID-19. Data came from immunoSEQ multiplex PCR; TCRdb stores just in-frame clones and leaves some out. Of some 230,000 clones listed, 82% are singletons. Specimen: peripheral blood. The receptors derive from an elderly woman with COVID-19, enrolled during active disease.

The chain links TRBV7-9 to TRBJ1-1, with 7 bases lining up with TRBD1. This CDR3 is built from 15 residues. The germline gives CDR1 SEHNR, CDR2 FQNEAQ (reference sequence). V was pared by 5 bases and J by 2 bases, with 8 bases of the junction left unmatched. The CDR3: CASSPRQGQNTEAFF. CDR3 sequence (DNA): TGTGCCAGCAGCCCCCGACAGGGACAAAACACTGAAGCTTTCTTT.

This chain joins TRBV27 and TRBJ2-7, with a weak D call TRBD1 (8 bases). CDR3 length equals 13 residues. The V gene's germline CDR1 is MNHEY and CDR2 SMNVEV (reference sequence). V was cut by 5 bases and J by 6 bases, with 14 bases left in between. The DNA for the CDR3 is TGTGCCAGCAGTCGACAGGGGAGGGCCGAGCAGTACTTC. As protein: CASSRQGRAEQYF.

The V gene is TRBV29-1, the J gene TRBJ2-3; 8 bases match TRBD2. Germline assignment: CDR1 SQVTM and CDR2 ANQGSEA. J gave up 2 bases and V 6 bases, and 7 bases lay outside the gene matches. This CDR3 is 14 amino acids long. CDR3 loop: CSVQERGYTDTQYF. Here the CDR3 DNA reads TGCAGCGTCCAGGAGCGGGGGTACACAGATACGCAGTATTTT.

V usage is TRBV25-1 and J usage is TRBJ2-5; a weak D match, TRBD1 (5 bases). The CDR3 is 14 residues long. CDR1 MGHDK and CDR2 SYGVNS come from the germline V gene. The V end was cut by 4 bases, the J end by 5 bases, with 14 bases between. The DNA of the CDR3 is TGTGCCAGCAGTGCAGCAGGGATTCCGGAGACCCAGTACTTC. Translation: CASSAAGIPETQYF. Filled out from reference TRBV25-1 and TRBJ2-5, the complete variable domain reads EADIYQTPRYLVIGTGKKITLECSQTMGHDKMYWYQQDPGMELHLIHYSYGVNSTEKGDLSSESTVSRIRTEHFPLTLESARPSHTSQYLCASSAAGIPETQYFGPGTRLLVL.

The genes are TRBV5-1 and TRBJ2-2; TRBD2 matches 8 bases. Germline CDR1 SGHRS, CDR2 YFSETQ. The junction had 6 bases not matched to a gene; V was cut back by 1 base and J by 4 bases. The CDR3 totals 16 residues. The DNA of the CDR3 is TGCGCCAGCAGCTTGTCGGGCGGGACTAGCACCGGGGAGCTGTTTTTT. Its protein is CASSLSGGTSTGELFF.

This clone occurred once. The chain is built from TRBV29-1 and TRBJ2-7; D perhaps matches TRBD1 (6 bases). The CDR3 contains 15 residues. The germline V gene has CDR1 SQVTM and CDR2 ANQGSEA. Trimming removed 7 bases at V and 4 bases at J, with 23 bases between. The CDR3 DNA reads TGCAGCGCCGGAGACATGAGTCAGGGGAGTTACGAGCAGTACTTC. Translated, it gives CSAGDMSQGSYEQYF.

This chain links TRBV6-6 with TRBJ2-2; 7 positions agree with TRBD1. Germline V gives CDR1 MNHNY, CDR2 SVGAGI (reference sequence). The CDR3 contains 16 residues. V shed 7 bases and J 1 base; nucleotides not matched to a gene: 9. Written as DNA, the CDR3 is TGTGCCAGCACCCCCCTAAACAGGGGGAACACCGGGGAGCTGTTTTTT. Amino acid sequence: CASTPLNRGNTGELFF.

This chain joins TRBV2 and TRBJ1-1; 7 positions agree with TRBD1. The CDR3 consists of 15 residues. The J segment lost 0 bases and the V segment lost 8 bases, leaving 9 bases of the junction unmatched. Germline loops: CDR1 SNHLY, CDR2 FYNNEI. The CDR3 DNA sequence: TGTGCCAGCTCGGGACAGCCCACGATGAACACTGAAGCTTTCTTT. Its translation: CASSGQPTMNTEAFF.

The rearrangement uses TRBV19 and TRBJ1-5, with a possible D match to TRBD1 (5 bases). V lost 3 bases to trimming and J lost 3 bases, with 12 bases between them. Looked up from germline, CDR1 is LNHDA and CDR2 is SQIVND (reference sequence). CDR3 length equals 15 residues. The CDR3 DNA reads as TGTGCCAGTAGTATCCTCGACAGCCCCAATCAGCCCCAGCATTTT. Amino acid sequence: CASSILDSPNQPQHF. The full variable domain, rest sourced from reference TRBV19 and TRBJ1-5, is DGGITQSPKYLFRKEGQNVTLSCEQNLNHDAMYWYRQDPGQGLRLIYYSQIVNDFQKGDIAEGYSVSREKKESFPLTVTSAQKNPTAFYLCASSILDSPNQPQHFGDGTRLSIL.

This clone was observed a handful of times. The chain joins TRBV10-1 to TRBJ2-7; tentatively, D is TRBD2 (6 bases). This CDR3 has 13 residues. The V and J ends lost 8 bases and 4 bases respectively, with 15 bases between them. Germline V CDR1 and CDR2: WNHNN, SYGVQD (reference sequence). CDR3 sequence: CASSGGAGYEQYF. The CDR3 nucleotides are TGCGCCAGCTCTGGCGGGGCAGGATACGAGCAGTACTTC.

V and J are TRBV7-2 and TRBJ1-2; no firm D call. The germline V and J ends were trimmed by 4 bases and 4 bases, with 10 bases remaining between them. CDR3 length equals 13 residues. CDR1 is SGHTA and CDR2 is FQGNSA in the germline V gene. The CDR3 here is CASSSSGIYGYTF. The CDR3 nucleotides are TGTGCCAGCAGCTCGTCCGGGATCTATGGCTACACCTTC. Complete variable domain (other parts from reference TRBV7-2 and TRBJ1-2): GAGVSQSPSNKVTEKGKDVELRCDPISGHTALYWYRQSLGQGLEFLIYFQGNSAPDKSGLPSDRFSAERTGGSVSTLTIQRTQQEDSAVYLCASSSSGIYGYTFGSGTRLTVV.

This chain links TRBV3-1 (or the pseudogene TRBV3-2) with TRBJ1-2; 7 bases fit TRBD1. V shed 3 bases, J shed 5 bases, and the junction held 15 bases outside the gene matches. CDR3 length equals 17 residues. CDR1 and CDR2 (germline): LGHDT, YNNKEL (reference sequence). CDR3 protein: CASSHDAYRGDEYGYTF. As DNA, the CDR3 is TGTGCCAGCAGCCATGATGCGTACAGGGGAGATGAGTATGGCTACACCTTC.

This chain uses TRBV5-1 with TRBJ2-7; 16 bases are shared with TRBD2. Looked up from germline, CDR1 is SGHRS and CDR2 is YFSETQ. The CDR3 length is 17 residues. J lost 2 bases, V lost 5 bases, and 7 bases had no gene match. CDR3 nucleotides: TGCGCCAGCAGGCCGGGACTAGCGGGAGGGGATGCCTACGAGCAGTACTTC. Its protein is CASRPGLAGGDAYEQYF.

This clone was seen once. The junction shows a germline mismatch at one end, possibly a read error. V gene TRBV6-1 combines with J gene TRBJ1-1, with TRBD1 identical over 8 bases. The CDR3 length is 15 residues. Germline assignment: CDR1 MNHNS and CDR2 SASEGT. The CDR3 loop reads CASIEPGGMNTEAFF. In DNA, the CDR3 is TGTGCCAGCATTGAACCAGGGGGCATGAACACTGAAGCTTTCTTT.

This clone was recorded a few times. The chain has TRBV18 and TRBJ2-1; 7 bases match TRBD2. This CDR3 has 14 amino acids. V lost 5 bases and J lost 3; bases outside the gene matches: 4. CDR1 is KGHSH and CDR2 is LQKENI in the germline V gene. The CDR3 sequence: CASSKTGGYNEQFF. The CDR3 nucleotides read TGTGCCAGCTCAAAAACGGGGGGCTACAATGAGCAGTTCTTC.

The V gene is TRBV5-1, the J gene TRBJ1-1, with D possibly TRBD1 on 5 matching bases. The CDR3 has 13 amino acids. Trimming took off 6 bases at V and 0 bases at J, with 9 bases between the two ends. From germline, CDR1 is SGHRS and CDR2 YFSETQ. The CDR3 region is CASMGQLNTEAFF. The CDR3 nucleotides read TGCGCCAGCATGGGGCAGTTGAACACTGAAGCTTTCTTT. Full variable domain (remainder filled in from reference TRBV5-1 and TRBJ1-1): KAGVTQTPRYLIKTRGQQVTLSCSPISGHRSVSWYQQTPGQGLQFLFEYFSETQRNKGNFPGRFSGRQFSNSRSEMNVSTLELGDSALYLCASMGQLNTEAFFGQGTRLTVV.

V and J are TRBV9 and TRBJ2-5; 11 bases map to TRBD2. The CDR3 contains 14 residues. The ends lost 6 bases at V and 4 bases at J; junction bases unmatched: 5. CDR1 is SGDLS and CDR2 is YYNGEE in the germline V gene. The CDR3 loop reads CASTFGTSGETQYF. CDR3 in DNA: TGTGCCAGCACCTTCGGGACTAGCGGAGAGACCCAGTACTTC.

The V and J genes are TRBV3-1 (or the pseudogene TRBV3-2) and TRBJ2-5; D remains ambiguous. Germline CDR1 reads LGHDT; CDR2 reads YNNKEL (reference sequence). Trimming pared 3 bases from V and 2 bases from J, leaving 7 bases between. The CDR3 is made up of 13 amino acids. The CDR3 coding sequence is TGTGCCAGCAGCCAGGGCAGGCAAGAGACCCAGTACTTC. Translated, it gives CASSQGRQETQYF.

This clone occurred once. The genes are TRBV6-5 and TRBJ1-2; possibly TRBD1 for D (6 bases). The CDR3 spans 12 residues. Trimming took off 10 bases at V and 5 bases at J, with 14 bases between the two ends. Germline V lookup: CDR1 MNHEY, CDR2 SVGAGI. The CDR3, as DNA: TGTGCCACCTTTGGACAGCTATATGGCTACACCTTC. Translated: CATFGQLYGYTF.

V is TRBV5-6 and J is TRBJ1-3; the D is unclear. V lost 2 bases, J lost 0 bases, and 21 bases lay in between. The CDR3 totals 19 residues. CDR1 and CDR2 (germline): SGHDT, YYEEEE. This CDR3 is CASSLGSVGSGLSGNTIYF. CDR3 sequence (DNA): TGTGCCAGCAGCTTAGGGAGCGTTGGGTCGGGCCTCTCTGGAAACACCATATATTTT.

The chain is built from TRBV9 and TRBJ1-3; D gene ambiguous. CDR1 and CDR2 (germline): SGDLS, YYNGEE. The CDR3 loop spans 12 amino acids. Trimming took 1 base from V and 9 from J, leaving 8 bases between them. The CDR3: CASSVSGGTIYF. As DNA, the CDR3 is TGTGCCAGCAGCGTATCGGGAGGCACCATATATTTT.

The chain uses TRBV30 and TRBJ1-2; perhaps TRBD1 as D (6 bases). Germline V gene data show CDR1 as GTSNPN and CDR2 as SVGIG (reference sequence). V lost 5 bases to trimming and J lost 12 bases, with 16 bases between them. This CDR3 is built from 11 residues. The CDR3 sequence is CAWVSKTGNTF. DNA of the CDR3: TGTGCCTGGGTTTCCAAAACAGGGAACACCTTC.

J is TRBJ2-7 and V is TRBV4-3; D remains unclear. The germline V gene encodes CDR1 LGHNA and CDR2 YSLEER. The CDR3 is 14 residues long. The V gene lost 2 bases and the J gene lost 3 bases, with 11 bases spanning the gap. The CDR3 nucleotides read TGCGCCAGCAGCCAAATGCCTTACATCTACGAGCAGTACTTC. Protein: CASSQMPYIYEQYF.

The chain is built from TRBV29-1 and TRBJ2-3; no clear D. This CDR3 has 12 residues. The germline gives CDR1 SQVTM, CDR2 ANQGSEA. Trimming took 2 bases from V and 9 from J, leaving 12 bases between them. The CDR3 region is CSVEKLSGTQYF. The CDR3 nucleotides read TGCAGCGTTGAAAAACTAAGTGGCACGCAGTATTTT.

The chain uses TRBV7-9 and TRBJ2-7; 11 positions agree with TRBD2. V was pared by 5 bases and J by 6 bases, with 6 bases of the junction left unmatched. The germline CDR1 and CDR2 sequences are SEHNR and FQNEAQ (reference sequence). The length of the CDR3 is 14 residues. CDR3 DNA: TGTGCCAGCAGCCTGGGGCTAGCGGGAGGCGAGCAGTACTTC. The encoded protein is CASSLGLAGGEQYF.

The rearrangement uses TRBV28 and TRBJ1-6, with no clear D. V lost 5 bases, J lost 7 bases, and 9 bases lay in between. Per germline, CDR1 MDHEN and CDR2 SYDVKM. The CDR3 sequence is 13 residues long. This CDR3 is CASSLQKNSPLHF. For the CDR3, the DNA is TGTGCCAGCAGTCTTCAGAAGAATTCACCCCTCCACTTT. The variable domain in full, completed from reference TRBV28 and TRBJ1-6, reads DVKVTQSSRYLVKRTGEKVFLECVQDMDHENMFWYRQDPGLGLRLIYFSYDVKMKEKGDIPEGYSVSREKKERFSLILESASTNQTSMYLCASSLQKNSPLHFGNGTRLTVT.

The genes are TRBV24-1 and TRBJ1-5; no reliable D call. Trimming shortened V by 12 bases and J by 7 bases, and 21 bases separated the two germline ends. This CDR3 comprises 14 residues. Germline V gene data show CDR1 as KGHDR and CDR2 as SFDVKD. The CDR3 DNA sequence: TGTGCCTCGCAAGGAGAGGGAATCGGACAGCCCCAGCATTTT. As protein: CASQGEGIGQPQHF.

The genes are TRBV27 and TRBJ1-5, with TRBD1 matching 9 bases. CDR1 is MNHEY and CDR2 is SMNVEV in the germline V gene (reference sequence). The CDR3 has 15 amino acids. Trimming cost V 6 bases and J 5 bases; bases outside gene matches: 8. CDR3 loop: CASRSQGTGYQPQHF. The CDR3 DNA sequence: TGTGCCAGCAGGAGTCAGGGGACAGGGTATCAGCCCCAGCATTTT.

J is TRBJ1-1 and V is TRBV6-5; D gene unclear. Trimming cost V 0 bases and J 1 base, with 6 bases left between them. The CDR3 loop spans 14 amino acids. Per germline, CDR1 MNHEY and CDR2 SVGAGI. For the CDR3, the DNA is TGTGCCAGCAGTTACTCCCACGGGAACACTGAAGCTTTCTTT. Amino acid sequence: CASSYSHGNTEAFF.

This CDR3 reads CASSSGGPQHF. The CDR3 DNA follows: TGTGCCAGCAGCTCCGGTGGGCCCCAGCATTTT. V usage is TRBV7-6 and J usage is TRBJ1-5, with no clear D. This CDR3 comprises 11 residues. CDR1 SGHVS and CDR2 FNYEAQ come from the germline V gene. Trimming removed 4 bases at V and 9 bases at J, with 7 bases between. The full variable domain, its missing parts supplied by reference TRBV7-6 and TRBJ1-5, is GAGVSQSPRYKVTKRGQDVALRCDPISGHVSLYWYRQALGQGPEFLTYFNYEAQQDKSGLPNDRFSAERPEGSISTLTIQRTEQRDSAMYRCASSSGGPQHFGDGTRLSIL.

The chain is built from TRBV5-1 and TRBJ1-2; 7 nucleotides align to TRBD1. Germline lookup yields CDR1 SGHRS and CDR2 YFSETQ. The J segment lost 4 bases and the V segment lost 3 bases, leaving 9 bases of the junction unmatched. The CDR3 spans 15 residues. CDR3 loop: CASSSGQVSSYGYTF. The CDR3 coding sequence is TGCGCCAGCAGCTCCGGACAGGTGTCATCCTATGGCTACACCTTC.